This T cell receptor (beta chain) stems from a study of T cell responses to AZD1222 COVID-19 vaccine. Notes on this clone: Its target is unknown.

Trimming removed 0 bases from V and 0 bases from J, with 5 bases in between. Per the germline V gene, CDR1 is ENHRY and CDR2 is SYGVKD. The CDR3 is 14 amino acids. Repertoires were generated with immunoSEQ multiplex PCR, while TCRdb's copy carries only in-frame clones and drops some. The data show 180,000 or so clones, about 91% seen once. Study-wide points: The breadth and depth of Spike-specific TCRs increased once two AZD1222 doses had been given.

Sample: peripheral blood, taken 28 days after the second AZD1222 dose. The rearrangement uses TRBV10-3 and TRBJ1-2; the D is unclear. The receptor was isolated from an adult who received the AZD1222 COVID-19 vaccine. The CDR3 DNA follows: TGTGCCATCAGTGAGTCGGGCCCTAACTATGGCTACACCTTC. Amino acid sequence: CAISESGPNYGYTF.